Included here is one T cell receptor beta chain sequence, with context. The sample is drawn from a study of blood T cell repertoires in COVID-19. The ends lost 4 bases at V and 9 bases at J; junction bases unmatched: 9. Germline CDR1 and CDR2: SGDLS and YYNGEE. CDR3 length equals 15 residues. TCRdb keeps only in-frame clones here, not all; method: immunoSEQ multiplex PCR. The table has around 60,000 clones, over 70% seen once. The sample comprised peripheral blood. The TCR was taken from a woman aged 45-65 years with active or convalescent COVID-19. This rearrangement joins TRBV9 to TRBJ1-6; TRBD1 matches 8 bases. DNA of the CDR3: TGTGCCAGCAGCTTGGGACAGGTAGAGGGTTCACCCCTCCACTTT. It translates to CASSLGQVEGSPLHF.